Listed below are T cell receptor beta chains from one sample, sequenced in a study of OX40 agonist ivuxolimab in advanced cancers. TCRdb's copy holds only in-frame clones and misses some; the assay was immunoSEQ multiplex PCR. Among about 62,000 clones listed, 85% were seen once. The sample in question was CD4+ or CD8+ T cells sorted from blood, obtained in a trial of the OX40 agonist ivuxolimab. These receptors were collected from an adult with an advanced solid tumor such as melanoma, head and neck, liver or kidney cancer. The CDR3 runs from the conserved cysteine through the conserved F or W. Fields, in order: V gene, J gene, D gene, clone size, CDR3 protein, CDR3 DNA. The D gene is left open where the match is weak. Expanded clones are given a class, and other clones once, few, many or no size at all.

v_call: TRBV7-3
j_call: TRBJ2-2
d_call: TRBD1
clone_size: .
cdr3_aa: CASSLGTGSPGELFF
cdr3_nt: TGTGCCAGCAGCTTAGGGACAGGGTCTCCCGGGGAGCTGTTTTTT

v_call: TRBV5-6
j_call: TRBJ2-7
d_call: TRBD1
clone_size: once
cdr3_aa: CASSPGTGALTYEQYF
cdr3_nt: TGTGCCAGCAGCCCGGGGACAGGGGCGCTGACCTACGAGCAGTACTTC

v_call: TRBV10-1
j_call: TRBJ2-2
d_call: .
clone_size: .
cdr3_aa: CASRDTSTGELFF
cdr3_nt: TGCGCCAGCCGGGACACTTCCACCGGGGAGCTGTTTTTT

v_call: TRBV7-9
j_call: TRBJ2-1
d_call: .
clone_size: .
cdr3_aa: CASSSPWTGNNEQFF
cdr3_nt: TGTGCCAGCAGCTCCCCTTGGACGGGGAACAATGAGCAGTTCTTC

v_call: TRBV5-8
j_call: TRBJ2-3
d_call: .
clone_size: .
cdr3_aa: CASSFGGVSTDTQYF
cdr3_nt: TGTGCCAGCAGCTTCGGCGGGGTTAGCACAGATACGCAGTATTTT

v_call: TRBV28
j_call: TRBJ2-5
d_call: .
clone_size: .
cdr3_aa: CASSSPPGPRQETQYF
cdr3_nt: TGTGCCAGCAGTTCGCCCCCCGGTCCTCGCCAAGAGACCCAGTACTTC

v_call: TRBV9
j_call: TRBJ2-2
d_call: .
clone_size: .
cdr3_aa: CASSVGNTGELFF
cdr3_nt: TGTGCCAGCAGCGTCGGGAACACCGGGGAGCTGTTTTTT

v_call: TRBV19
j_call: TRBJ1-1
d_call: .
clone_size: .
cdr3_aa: CASSTRGAGWNTEAFF
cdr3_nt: TGTGCCAGTAGCACAAGGGGGGCAGGGTGGAACACTGAAGCTTTCTTT

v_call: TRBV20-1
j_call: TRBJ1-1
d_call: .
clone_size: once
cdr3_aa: CSQKGGSKAFF
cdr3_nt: TGCAGTCAGAAAGGGGGGTCGAAAGCTTTCTTT

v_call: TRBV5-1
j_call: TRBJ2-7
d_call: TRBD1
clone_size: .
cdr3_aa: CASSLDRGFYEQYF
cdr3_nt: TGCGCCAGCAGCTTGGACAGGGGTTTCTACGAGCAGTACTTC

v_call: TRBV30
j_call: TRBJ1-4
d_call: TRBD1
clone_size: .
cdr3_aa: CAWSVPGQGTNEKLFF
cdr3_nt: TGTGCCTGGAGTGTCCCGGGACAGGGAACTAATGAAAAACTGTTTTTT

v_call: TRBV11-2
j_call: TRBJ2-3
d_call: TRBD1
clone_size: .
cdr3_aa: CASSIGQGTDTQYF
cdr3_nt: TGTGCCAGCAGCATCGGACAGGGCACAGATACGCAGTATTTT

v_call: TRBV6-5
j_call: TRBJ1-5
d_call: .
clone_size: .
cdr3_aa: CASSQGNQPQHF
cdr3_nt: TGTGCCAGCAGTCAGGGAAACCAGCCCCAGCATTTT

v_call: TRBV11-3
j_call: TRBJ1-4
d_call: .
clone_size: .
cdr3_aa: CASSRTSDRGEKLFF
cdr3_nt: TGTGCCAGCAGCCGGACATCGGATAGAGGGGAAAAACTGTTTTTT

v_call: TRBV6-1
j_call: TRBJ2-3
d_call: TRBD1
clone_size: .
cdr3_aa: CASRIGTAYTDTQYF
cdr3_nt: TGTGCCAGCAGGATTGGGACAGCTTACACAGATACGCAGTATTTT

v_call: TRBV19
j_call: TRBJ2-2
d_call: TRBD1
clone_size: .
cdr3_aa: CASSRGTGVPGELFF
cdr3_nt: TGTGCCAGTAGTAGGGGGACAGGGGTCCCCGGGGAGCTGTTTTTT

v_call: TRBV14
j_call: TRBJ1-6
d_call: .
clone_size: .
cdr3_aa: CASSPRTGSNSPLHF
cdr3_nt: TGTGCCAGCAGCCCCAGAACAGGGAGTAATTCACCCCTCCACTTT

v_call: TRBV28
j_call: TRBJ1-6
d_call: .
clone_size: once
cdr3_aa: CASSLSGRATPLHF
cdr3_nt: TGTGCCAGCAGTTTATCTGGCAGGGCTACACCCCTCCACTTT